This T cell receptor (beta chain) was sequenced during a study of T cells in Graves' hyperthyroidism and ophthalmopathy. Amplification of TCR beta CDR3 regions used RNA as the template. Carried out on the TCR CDR3, a first-round RT-PCR used the HTBI primer set. TCRdb re-called the multiplex PCR reads with MiXCR, one entry per CDR3 protein. This table has some 800,000 distinct CDR3 sequences, over 35% appearing once. The sequenced sample was blood. The receptor was derived from a man aged 18 to 29 with Graves' hyperthyroidism.

The CDR3 DNA reads TGTGCCAGCAGTCCGACCGCAGGGGACTCTGGAAACACCATATATTTT. This translates into CASSPTAGDSGNTIYF. The rearrangement uses TRBV7-2 and TRBJ1-3; the D gene is possibly TRBD1 (6 bases). Per the germline V gene, CDR1 is SGHTA and CDR2 is FQGNSA. Trimming pared 6 bases from V and 0 bases from J, leaving 15 bases between. The CDR3 runs to 16 residues.